The rows below give T cell receptor beta chains drawn from one sample of a study of T-cell reconstitution after alpha-beta-depleted transplantation in children. In TCRdb, the PCR reads were re-called with MiXCR into one record per CDR3 protein. The table lists 800,000 to 1,000,000 distinct CDR3 sequences, around 30% of them singletons. This specimen consisted of PBMCs, mostly from graft donor cells, obtained 360 days after TCRalphabeta/CD19-depleted stem cell transplant. Receptor source: a boy in the first two years of life who had a stem cell transplant for SCID, so the T cells may come from the graft donor. The CDR3 runs from the conserved cysteine through the conserved F or W. Fields, in order: V gene, D gene, clone size, J gene, CDR3 protein, CDR3 DNA. The D gene is left open where the match is weak. For some rows the clone size is stated as once, few or many, or as a class when expanded; others skip it.

>TRBV24-1|NA|NA|TRBJ2-2
CATTATGSAGELFF
TGTGCCACCACCGCAACAGGGAGTGCCGGGGAGCTGTTTTTT
>TRBV27|NA|few|TRBJ1-2
CASSLSREGPYGYTF
TGTGCCAGCAGTTTATCGCGGGAAGGGCCCTATGGCTACACCTTC
>TRBV15|NA|NA|TRBJ2-3
CATSRGSTRLADTQYF
TGTGCCACCAGCAGGGGATCCACTCGGTTGGCAGATACGCAGTATTTT
>TRBV4-1|NA|NA|TRBJ1-5
CASSQDAADQPQHF
TGCGCCAGCAGCCAAGACGCCGCGGATCAGCCCCAGCATTTT
>TRBV20-1|NA|NA|TRBJ1-1
CSARDGSMNTEAFF
TGCAGTGCTAGAGATGGTTCCATGAACACTGAAGCTTTCTTT
>TRBV11-1|NA|few|TRBJ2-1
CASSLELGGSEQFF
TGTGCCAGCAGCTTAGAATTGGGGGGCTCGGAGCAGTTCTTC
>TRBV12-3/TRBV12-4|NA|NA|TRBJ2-7
CASSPTGGFPREQYF
TGTGCCAGCAGTCCCACGGGGGGCTTCCCCAGGGAGCAGTACTTC
>TRBV5-1|NA|NA|TRBJ2-2
CASSLLRAGFAGELFF
TGCGCCAGCAGCTTGCTTCGGGCAGGGTTCGCCGGGGAGCTGTTTTTT
>TRBV5-1|NA|NA|TRBJ2-3
CASSTRGLLTDTQYF
TGCGCCAGCTCCACCAGGGGACTGCTCACAGATACGCAGTATTTT
>TRBV29-1|TRBD1|few|TRBJ2-2
CSVRRTGGNTGELFF
TGCAGCGTGCGGAGGACAGGGGGTAACACCGGGGAGCTGTTTTTT
>TRBV5-1|TRBD1|NA|TRBJ2-5
CASSLAWTGASETQYF
TGCGCCAGCAGCTTGGCCTGGACAGGGGCGAGCGAGACCCAGTACTTC
>TRBV29-1|TRBD1|NA|TRBJ2-1
CSAADRGLGDEQFF
TGCAGCGCCGCGGACAGGGGGCTTGGAGATGAGCAGTTCTTC
>TRBV4-2|NA|few|TRBJ2-7
CASSPPREYEQYF
TGTGCCAGCAGCCCCCCCAGAGAATACGAGCAGTACTTC
>TRBV25-1|TRBD2|NA|TRBJ2-3
CASSEYWGGTQYF
TGTGCCAGCAGTGAATATTGGGGGGGTACGCAGTATTTT
>TRBV6-5|NA|NA|TRBJ2-1
CASSYSAIGNEQFF
TGTGCCAGCAGTTACTCGGCCATCGGTAATGAGCAGTTCTTC